One and the same sample provided the 22 T cell receptor beta chains below, sequenced in a study of CXCR3-negative and CXCR3-positive naive CD8 T cells. The study's findings and limits: CXCR3-positive naive cells had TRB CDR3s that were more hydrophobic than CXCR3-negative naive cells had.

Carrying UMI labels, the TRB cDNA libraries were prepared through 5' RACE. Reprocessing the 5' RACE reads, TCRdb reports a single entry for every CDR3 protein and omits DNA. Its listing shows about 150,000 distinct CDR3 sequences. Antigen specificity for these receptors is unknown. Sequencing was performed on naive CXCR3+ CD8+ T cells from blood. Subset here: CD45RO-CCR7+CD27+CD95- naive CD8+ T cells expressing CXCR3 (TNR3+). All receptors derive from a human donor in good health. Some clones in this sample may be carry-over from other donors' samples.

V gene TRBV12-3 or TRBV12-4 combines with J gene TRBJ2-7; TCRdb designates TRBD1, a call that cannot be tested without DNA. This CDR3 comprises 15 residues. The CDR3 region is CASSSAGTGRHEQYF.

The chain combines TRBV12-3 or TRBV12-4 with TRBJ2-7; the TCRdb D gene call, TRBD1, has no DNA to confirm it. CDR3 length: 13 amino acids. The CDR3 sequence: CASTSGPGAEQYF.

The gene calls are TRBV6-5 and TRBJ2-5; TCRdb's D gene call, TRBD2, goes unchecked for lack of DNA. The CDR3 contains 17 residues. Germline CDR1 MNHEY, CDR2 SVGAGI. The CDR3 spells CASSYSWTSGFQETQYF.

The chain couples TRBV12-3 or TRBV12-4 to TRBJ2-5; lacking DNA, the TRBD2 call made by TCRdb goes unchecked. This CDR3 has 15 residues. CDR3 region: CASSTPEAGEETQYF.

The V and J genes are TRBV28 and TRBJ2-1; the TCRdb call, TRBD2, lacks DNA for checking. Germline CDR1 and CDR2: MDHEN and SYDVKM. CDR3 length equals 17 residues. The CDR3 sequence is CASSHAGGSGRLDEQFF.

CDR3 loop: CASSTGTGAERPYEQYF. The chain combines TRBV7-9 with TRBJ2-7; TCRdb proposes TRBD1, but this gene call is untestable without DNA. The CDR3 has 17 residues. Germline assignment: CDR1 SEHNR and CDR2 FQNEAQ (reference sequence). The whole variable domain, remainder taken from reference TRBV7-9 and TRBJ2-7, is DTGVSQNPRHKITKRGQNVTFRCDPISEHNRLYWYRQTLGQGPEFLTYFQNEAQLEKSRLLSDRFSAERPKGSFSTLEIQRTEQGDSAMYLCASSTGTGAERPYEQYFGPGTRLTVT.

The V and J genes are TRBV27 and TRBJ2-7; with no DNA, the TCRdb D assignment of TRBD1 cannot be verified. CDR3 length: 13 amino acids. The germline CDR1 and CDR2 sequences are MNHEY and SMNVEV (reference sequence). This CDR3 reads CASSPLGGNEQYF.

The CDR3 reads CAISEVFMVGTSYNEQFF. This rearrangement joins TRBV10-3 to TRBJ2-1. The germline gives CDR1 ENHRY, CDR2 SYGVKD. This CDR3 has 18 residues.

V gene TRBV4-3 combines with J gene TRBJ2-7; the TCRdb call, TRBD1, lacks DNA for checking. Germline V gene sequence: CDR1 LGHNA, CDR2 YSLEER. This CDR3 comprises 17 residues. The CDR3 is CASSQELRGRYSYEQYF.

The chain recombines TRBV19 with TRBJ2-1; the D call from TCRdb, TRBD1, cannot be confirmed without DNA. This CDR3 spans 13 amino acids. Germline assignment: CDR1 LNHDA and CDR2 SQIVND (reference sequence). The CDR3 is CASTPGGATEQFF.

The chain employs TRBV12-3 or TRBV12-4 and TRBJ2-7; the D call from TCRdb, TRBD1, cannot be confirmed without DNA. This CDR3 is built from 14 residues. This CDR3 is CASSLAGQDYEQYF.

This chain joins TRBV7-9 and TRBJ2-3. This CDR3 region has 12 residues. Germline V lookup: CDR1 SEHNR, CDR2 FQNEAQ (reference sequence). The CDR3 here is CASSLGLDTQYF. The full variable domain, rest sourced from reference TRBV7-9 and TRBJ2-3, is DTGVSQNPRHKITKRGQNVTFRCDPISEHNRLYWYRQTLGQGPEFLTYFQNEAQLEKSRLLSDRFSAERPKGSFSTLEIQRTEQGDSAMYLCASSLGLDTQYFGPGTRLTVL.

The chain links TRBV7-8 to TRBJ2-5; without DNA, the TCRdb call of TRBD2 cannot be checked. This CDR3 region has 17 residues. Germline V lookup: CDR1 SGHVS, CDR2 FQNEAQ. CDR3 region: CASSLLGLAGDQETQYF.

The rearrangement links TRBV24-1 to TRBJ2-3; TCRdb's assignment of TRBD1 cannot be checked, as there is no DNA. From germline, CDR1 is KGHDR and CDR2 SFDVKD. The CDR3 is made up of 18 amino acids. CDR3: CATSSWAWTEGSTDTQYF.

V usage is TRBV29-1 and J usage is TRBJ2-3. Germline-derived CDR1 and CDR2 are SQVTM and ANQGSEA. The CDR3 sequence is 12 residues long. The CDR3 spells CSVEEMPIGRYF.

The V and J genes are TRBV5-4 and TRBJ2-3. The germline V gene encodes CDR1 SGHNT and CDR2 YYREEE (reference sequence). The CDR3 covers 13 residues. The CDR3 sequence: CASRDSRADTQYF.

V is TRBV29-1 and J is TRBJ2-7; TCRdb returns TRBD2, unconfirmable since there is no DNA. The germline gives CDR1 SQVTM, CDR2 ANQGSEA. CDR3 length: 14 amino acids. CDR3 protein: CSVAGLAGSYEQYF.

V gene TRBV18 combines with J gene TRBJ2-2. This CDR3 has 13 amino acids. The V gene's germline CDR1 is KGHSH and CDR2 LQKENI. The CDR3 reads CASSPTGSGELFF.

The V and J genes are TRBV11-1 and TRBJ2-1; without DNA, the TCRdb call of TRBD2 cannot be checked. The CDR3 contains 17 residues. The germline gives CDR1 SGHAT, CDR2 FQDESV (reference sequence). Here the CDR3 reads CASSAQLAGGFYNEQFF.

The chain is built from TRBV7-9 and TRBJ2-1; TCRdb's D call, TRBD2, is unchecked because there is no DNA. The CDR3 runs 20 residues. Germline V gene sequence: CDR1 SEHNR, CDR2 FQNEAQ (reference sequence). CDR3 loop: CASSSRRGTSGRLPYNEQFF.

The chain has TRBV20-1 and TRBJ1-2; TCRdb calls TRBD1, which cannot be checked without DNA. This CDR3 has 11 residues. The germline V gene has CDR1 DFQATT and CDR2 SNEGSKA (reference sequence). The CDR3 spells CSTTGAFGYTF.

J is TRBJ2-1 and V is TRBV29-1. CDR1 is SQVTM and CDR2 is ANQGSEA in the germline V gene. The CDR3 sequence is 13 residues long. Here the CDR3 reads CSVEGISYNEQFF.